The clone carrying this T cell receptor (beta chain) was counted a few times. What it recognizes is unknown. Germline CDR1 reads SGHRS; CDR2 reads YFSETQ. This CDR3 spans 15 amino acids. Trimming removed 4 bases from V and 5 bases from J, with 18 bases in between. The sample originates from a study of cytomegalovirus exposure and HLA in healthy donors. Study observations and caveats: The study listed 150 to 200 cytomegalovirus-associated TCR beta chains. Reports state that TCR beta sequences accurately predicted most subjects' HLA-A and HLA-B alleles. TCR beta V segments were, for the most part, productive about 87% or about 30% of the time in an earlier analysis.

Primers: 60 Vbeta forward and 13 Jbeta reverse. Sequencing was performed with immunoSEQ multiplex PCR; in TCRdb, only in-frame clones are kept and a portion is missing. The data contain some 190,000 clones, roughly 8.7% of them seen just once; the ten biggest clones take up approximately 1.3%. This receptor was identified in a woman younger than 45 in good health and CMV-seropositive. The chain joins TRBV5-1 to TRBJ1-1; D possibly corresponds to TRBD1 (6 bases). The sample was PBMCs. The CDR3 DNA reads TGCGCCAGCAGCGGCTCTGAAGGGGGAGGGACTGAAGCTTTCTTT. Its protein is CASSGSEGGGTEAFF.